These T cell receptor beta chains were read from a single sample in a study of CD8 T cells in ankylosing spondylitis. MiXCR, run by TCRdb on the 5' RACE reads, gives a single entry per CDR3 protein. Of about 90,000 distinct CDR3 sequences in the sample, roughly 27% were seen once. Input material: blood, either unsorted or a sorted T cell fraction (not recorded which). These receptor sequences come from a male donor with ankylosing spondylitis or in good health (not recorded which). CDR3s include the opening cysteine and the closing phenylalanine or tryptophan. The order of the fields is clone size, V gene, J gene, D gene, CDR3 protein, CDR3 DNA. The D gene is left open where the match is weak. Clone size appears in some rows only: once, few, many, or a class for an expanded clone.

NA	TRBV20-1	TRBJ2-3	TRBD2	CSAASGSGTFGDTQYF	TGCAGTGCCGCTAGCGGGAGCGGGACCTTCGGGGATACGCAGTATTTT
once	TRBV12-3/TRBV12-4	TRBJ2-5	NA	CASSFNTNGETQYF	TGTGCCAGCAGTTTTAACACTAATGGGGAGACCCAGTACTTC
few	TRBV11-2	TRBJ2-1	NA	CASSKDTLYNEQFF	TGTGCCAGCAGTAAGGACACTCTCTACAATGAGCAGTTCTTC
many	TRBV9	TRBJ2-2	NA	CASSDRPPSVSGELFF	TGTGCCAGCAGCGATCGACCCCCTTCCGTATCCGGGGAGCTGTTTTTT
many	TRBV7-2	TRBJ1-3	NA	CASSPRTGPGNTIYF	TGTGCCAGCAGCCCAAGAACAGGCCCTGGAAACACCATATATTTT
NA	TRBV3-1	TRBJ2-3	NA	CASSRAVDTDTQYF	TGTGCCAGCAGCCGAGCGGTAGACACAGATACGCAGTATTTT
few	TRBV7-8	TRBJ1-3	NA	CASSLRGRNTIYF	TGTGCCAGCAGCCTTAGGGGAAGAAACACCATATATTTT
few	TRBV7-9	TRBJ1-1	NA	CASSVIGSWTVNTEAFF	TGTGCCAGCAGCGTAATTGGCTCCTGGACAGTGAACACTGAAGCTTTCTTT
NA	TRBV29-1	TRBJ1-1	NA	CSAAKYTNTEAFF	TGCAGCGCCGCCAAATATACGAACACTGAAGCTTTCTTT
few	TRBV11-2	TRBJ2-7	TRBD2	CASSWSGTNYEQYF	TGTGCCAGCAGCTGGTCCGGGACTAACTACGAGCAGTACTTC
few	TRBV29-1	TRBJ2-5	NA	CSVDLGQQETQYF	TGCAGCGTTGACCTAGGACAGCAAGAGACCCAGTACTTC
NA	TRBV10-3	TRBJ2-7	TRBD1	CAITGTTGDAEQYF	TGTGCCATCACCGGCACGACAGGGGATGCCGAGCAGTACTTC
NA	TRBV29-1	TRBJ2-2	NA	CSVENDAGELFF	TGCAGCGTTGAGAATGACGCCGGGGAGCTGTTTTTT
NA	TRBV4-1	TRBJ2-1	TRBD2	CASSQQPGTSVSNEQFF	TGCGCCAGCAGCCAACAACCCGGGACTAGCGTCTCCAATGAGCAGTTCTTC
many	TRBV5-1	TRBJ1-5	NA	CASSLEGVGNQPQHF	TGCGCCAGCAGCTTGGAGGGCGTAGGCAATCAGCCCCAGCATTTT
NA	TRBV5-1	TRBJ2-3	TRBD2	CASSLSGSGLSTDTQYF	TGCGCCAGCAGTTTGAGCGGGAGTGGGCTAAGCACAGATACGCAGTATTTT
many	TRBV7-2	TRBJ1-1	NA	CASSFTLPGPTEAFF	TGTGCCAGCAGCTTTACACTCCCGGGTCCCACTGAAGCTTTCTTT
few	TRBV20-1	TRBJ1-1	NA	CSASATGLGAFF	TGCAGTGCTAGTGCCACAGGGTTGGGGGCTTTCTTT
few	TRBV24-1	TRBJ1-5	NA	CATSERGNQPQHF	TGTGCCACCAGTGAAAGAGGCAATCAGCCCCAGCATTTT
NA	TRBV19	TRBJ2-1	NA	CASSMGAELSNEQFF	TGTGCCAGTAGTATGGGGGCAGAACTCTCCAATGAGCAGTTCTTC
few	TRBV5-1	TRBJ2-7	NA	CASSLNRPGHRNAYEQYF	TGCGCCAGCAGCTTAAACCGCCCGGGACACAGAAACGCCTACGAGCAGTACTTC
few	TRBV27	TRBJ2-2	TRBD2	CASSLQTSGRRELFF	TGTGCCAGCAGTTTACAGACTAGCGGGAGGCGGGAGCTGTTTTTT
many	TRBV5-1	TRBJ1-2	NA	CASSVSGSVDGYTF	TGCGCCAGCAGCGTATCCGGGTCGGTGGATGGCTACACCTTC
NA	TRBV5-1	TRBJ1-5	NA	CASSLEGYGPQHF	TGCGCCAGCAGCTTGGAGGGTTACGGGCCCCAGCATTTT
few	TRBV5-1	TRBJ1-4	TRBD1	CASSPDRAILGFSANEKLFF	TGCGCCAGCAGCCCAGACAGGGCCATCCTGGGGTTTTCTGCTAATGAAAAACTGTTTTTT
few	TRBV7-9	TRBJ2-3	TRBD2	CASSFLAGVDDTQYF	TGTGCCAGCAGCTTCCTAGCGGGGGTCGACGACACGCAGTATTTT
few	TRBV20-1	TRBJ1-2	TRBD1	CSARDATGTARGGGYTF	TGCAGTGCTAGAGATGCGACCGGGACAGCCCGCGGGGGTGGCTACACCTTC
NA	TRBV2	TRBJ1-2	NA	CASSGSRTFYGYTF	TGTGCCAGCAGTGGAAGCAGGACCTTCTATGGCTACACCTTC
NA	TRBV5-1	TRBJ2-1	TRBD2	CASSGLAGARNEQFF	TGCGCCAGCAGCGGACTAGCGGGGGCGCGGAATGAGCAGTTCTTC
few	TRBV12-3/TRBV12-4	TRBJ2-5	TRBD2	CASSGGGETQYF	TGTGCCAGCAGTGGGGGGGGTGAGACCCAGTACTTC
NA	TRBV7-8	TRBJ2-7	NA	CASSPLPGASSYEQYF	TGTGCCAGCAGCCCGTTGCCAGGGGCTAGCTCCTACGAGCAGTACTTC
NA	TRBV9	TRBJ1-3	NA	CASSVDPGTNSGNTIYF	TGTGCCAGCAGCGTAGATCCAGGGACGAATTCTGGAAACACCATATATTTT
NA	TRBV24-1	TRBJ2-2	TRBD1	CATSETGGPNTGELFF	TGTGCCACCAGTGAGACAGGGGGCCCTAACACCGGGGAGCTGTTTTTT
NA	TRBV6-6	TRBJ1-5	NA	CASSYSGTQPQHF	TGTGCCAGCAGTTACTCGGGTACTCAGCCCCAGCATTTT
many	TRBV3-1	TRBJ2-4	TRBD2	CASSPRTSVGIQYF	TGTGCCAGCAGCCCGCGGACTAGCGTGGGCATTCAGTACTTC
NA	TRBV18	TRBJ2-7	NA	CASSPAPSREQYF	TGTGCCAGCTCACCAGCTCCATCCCGGGAGCAGTACTTC
NA	TRBV20-1	TRBJ2-7	NA	CSARLAGRWQYF	TGCAGTGCTAGGTTGGCAGGACGGTGGCAGTACTTC
many	TRBV29-1	TRBJ1-4	NA	CSVFMGSTNEKLFF	TGCAGCGTTTTTATGGGGTCAACTAATGAAAAACTGTTTTTT
few	TRBV7-2	TRBJ1-5	TRBD1	CASSLAGTGYHQPQHF	TGTGCCAGCAGCTTAGCCGGGACAGGTTATCATCAGCCCCAGCATTTT
few	TRBV5-1	TRBJ2-3	TRBD1	CASSLWTGGADTQYF	TGCGCCAGCAGCTTGTGGACAGGGGGCGCAGATACGCAGTATTTT
few	TRBV7-2	TRBJ2-1	TRBD2	CASSALRQAGVGNEQFF	TGTGCCAGCAGCGCCCTACGACAAGCGGGAGTCGGTAATGAGCAGTTCTTC
many	TRBV7-3	TRBJ1-6	NA	CASSLSNSPLHF	TGTGCCAGCAGCTTGAGTAATTCACCCCTCCACTTT
many	TRBV4-2	TRBJ1-2	NA	CASSQGQYGYTF	TGTGCCAGCAGCCAAGGGCAGTATGGCTACACCTTC
NA	TRBV14	TRBJ2-1	NA	CASSHGGLGGASYNEQFF	TGTGCCAGCAGCCATGGGGGATTGGGGGGCGCGTCCTACAATGAGCAGTTCTTC
few	TRBV12-3/TRBV12-4	TRBJ2-7	NA	CASSLTDALANRPYEQYF	TGTGCCAGCAGCCTGACAGACGCTCTAGCGAATCGACCCTACGAGCAGTACTTC
NA	TRBV27	TRBJ1-6	NA	CASSRGHGGSPLHF	TGTGCCAGCTCCAGGGGACATGGAGGTTCACCCCTCCACTTT
NA	TRBV7-9	TRBJ2-7	TRBD2	CASSPRSGRARSYEQYF	TGTGCCAGCAGCCCCCGGAGCGGGAGGGCCAGGTCCTACGAGCAGTACTTC
many	TRBV12-3/TRBV12-4	TRBJ1-5	NA	CASSWNNQPQHF	TGTGCCAGCAGTTGGAACAATCAGCCCCAGCATTTT
NA	TRBV5-1	TRBJ1-1	NA	CASSLRPLVGDTEAFF	TGCGCCAGCAGCTTACGACCCCTGGTAGGGGACACTGAAGCTTTCTTT
NA	TRBV10-1	TRBJ2-7	NA	CASSPGLAYEQYF	TGCGCCAGCAGTCCCGGTCTAGCCTACGAGCAGTACTTC
few	TRBV18	TRBJ2-7	NA	CASSPASYEQYF	TGTGCCAGCTCACCTGCATCCTACGAGCAGTACTTC
few	TRBV5-8	TRBJ1-5	NA	CASSFRGSGAQHF	TGTGCCAGCAGCTTTAGGGGCTCGGGGGCCCAGCATTTT
NA	TRBV20-1	TRBJ2-1	TRBD2	CSAKEGSGRANEQFF	TGCAGTGCTAAAGAAGGGTCCGGGAGGGCCAATGAGCAGTTCTTC
many	TRBV20-1	TRBJ1-1	TRBD1	CSADRENEAFF	TGCAGTGCAGACAGGGAGAATGAAGCTTTCTTT